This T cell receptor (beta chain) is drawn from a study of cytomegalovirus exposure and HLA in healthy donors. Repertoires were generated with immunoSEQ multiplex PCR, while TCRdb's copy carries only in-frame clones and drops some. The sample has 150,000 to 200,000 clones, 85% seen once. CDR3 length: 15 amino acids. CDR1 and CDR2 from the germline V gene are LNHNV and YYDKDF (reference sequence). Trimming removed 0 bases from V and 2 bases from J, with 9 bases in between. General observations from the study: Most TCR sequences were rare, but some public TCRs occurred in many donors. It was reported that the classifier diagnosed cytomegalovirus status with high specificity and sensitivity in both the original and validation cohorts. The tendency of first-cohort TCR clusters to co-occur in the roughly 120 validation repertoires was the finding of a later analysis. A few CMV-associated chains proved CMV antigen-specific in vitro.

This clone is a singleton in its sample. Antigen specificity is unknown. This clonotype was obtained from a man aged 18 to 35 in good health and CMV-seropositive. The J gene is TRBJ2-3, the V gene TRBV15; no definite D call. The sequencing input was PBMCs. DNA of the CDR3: TGTGCCACCAGCAGAGATTTCGGTTCCACAGATACGCAGTATTTT. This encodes CATSRDFGSTDTQYF.